This is a list of T cell receptor beta chains from one sample in a study of Ad26.COV2.S vaccination and SARS-CoV-2 variants. Repertoires were generated with immunoSEQ multiplex PCR, while TCRdb's copy carries only in-frame clones and drops some. Among approximately 360,000 clones listed, 83% were seen once. The specimen was peripheral blood, collected in a trial of Ad26.COV2.S vaccine versus placebo. The receptor set was obtained from a person between 18 and 59 years old who received the Ad26.COV2.S COVID-19 vaccine or a placebo. Each CDR3 is given with its conserved first and last residue. A D gene is named only where the DNA matches it firmly. A row's size may be missing; if present it is once, few, many or a size class.

>TRBV27|NA|NA|TRBJ2-1
CASIVRGNEQFF
TGTGCCAGCATTGTGCGGGGCAATGAGCAGTTCTTC
>TRBV9|NA|TRBD2|TRBJ2-1
CASSVVAGAYNEQFF
TGTGCCAGCAGCGTAGTTGCGGGGGCCTACAATGAGCAGTTCTTC
>TRBV5-6|few|NA|TRBJ2-7
CASSLSRSSYEQYF
TGTGCCAGCAGCTTGTCCCGGAGCTCCTACGAGCAGTACTTC
>TRBV4-2|NA|NA|TRBJ2-5
CASSPSSQETQYF
TGTGCCAGCAGCCCCTCCAGCCAAGAGACCCAGTACTTC
>TRBV7-9|few|TRBD1|TRBJ1-2
CAIEQGIPYGYTF
TGTGCCATCGAACAGGGGATCCCCTATGGCTACACCTTC
>TRBV27|NA|TRBD2|TRBJ2-1
CATRTQGLANEQFF
TGTGCCACCCGAACCCAGGGACTAGCGAATGAGCAGTTCTTC
>TRBV6-2/TRBV6-3|NA|TRBD2|TRBJ2-5
CASSYSGLARAETQYF
TGTGCCAGCAGTTACTCCGGACTAGCACGGGCGGAGACCCAGTACTTC
>TRBV7-7|once|NA|TRBJ2-2
CASSSGSPFNTGELFF
TGTGCCAGCAGCTCCGGTTCCCCTTTTAACACCGGGGAGCTGTTTTTT
>TRBV4-1|NA|NA|TRBJ1-4
CASSHSLATANEKLFF
TGCGCCAGCAGCCATTCTTTGGCGACAGCAAATGAAAAACTGTTTTTT
>TRBV5-1|NA|TRBD1|TRBJ1-1
CASSSMGQGVGTEAFF
TGCGCCAGCAGCTCCATGGGACAGGGGGTGGGGACTGAAGCTTTCTTT
>TRBV29-1|once|NA|TRBJ1-2
CSVNRGSPYGYTF
TGCAGCGTGAACCGGGGCTCCCCCTATGGCTACACCTTC
>TRBV6-5|NA|NA|TRBJ1-5
CASSYGFNQPQHF
TGTGCCAGCAGTTACGGGTTCAATCAGCCCCAGCATTTT
>TRBV7-9|NA|TRBD2|TRBJ2-7
CASSLALAGLAGAKQYF
TGTGCCAGCAGCTTGGCCCTAGCCGGACTAGCGGGAGCTAAGCAGTACTTC
>TRBV2|NA|NA|TRBJ2-7
CASSERSRFIYEQYF
TGTGCCAGCAGTGAAAGGTCCCGATTCATCTACGAGCAGTACTTC
>TRBV18|NA|NA|TRBJ1-1
CASSPTGDEAFF
TGTGCCAGCTCACCGACAGGCGACGAAGCTTTCTTT
>TRBV6-5|once|NA|TRBJ2-3
CASSSAEWGTDTQYF
TGTGCCAGCAGTTCTGCGGAGTGGGGCACAGATACGCAGTATTTT
>TRBV27|NA|TRBD1|TRBJ1-1
CASSRGQGKISHTEAFF
TGTGCCAGCAGTAGGGGACAGGGGAAAATTTCTCACACTGAAGCTTTCTTT
>TRBV2|NA|NA|TRBJ1-2
CASSEQTSYGYTF
TGTGCCAGCAGTGAGCAGACAAGCTATGGCTACACCTTC
>TRBV5-4|NA|TRBD1|TRBJ2-1
CASSRGQGGYNEQFF
TGTGCCAGCAGCCGGGGACAGGGGGGTTACAATGAGCAGTTCTTC
>TRBV7-2|NA|NA|TRBJ2-3
CASSPSDYLSTDTQYF
TGTGCCAGCAGCCCCTCGGACTACCTAAGCACAGATACGCAGTATTTT
>TRBV5-1|NA|TRBD2|TRBJ2-1
CASSLALAGDVADEQFF
TGCGCCAGCAGCTTGGCATTAGCGGGAGACGTCGCTGATGAGCAGTTCTTC
>TRBV6-5|NA|TRBD1|TRBJ1-1
CASSPRQGLKAFF
TGTGCCAGCAGCCCCAGACAGGGCCTTAAAGCTTTCTTT
>TRBV7-9|NA|NA|TRBJ1-3
CASSLGLARGNTIYF
TGTGCCAGCAGCTTAGGACTCGCCAGGGGAAACACCATATATTTT
>TRBV6-5|once|NA|TRBJ1-1
CASSPRGQVNTEAFF
TGTGCCAGCAGTCCCCGAGGGCAGGTGAACACTGAAGCTTTCTTT
>TRBV18|NA|TRBD2|TRBJ2-1
CASSPLAGEAYNEQFF
TGTGCCAGCTCACCACTAGCGGGGGAGGCCTACAATGAGCAGTTCTTC
>TRBV7-3|NA|NA|TRBJ2-7
CASSPKGGYEQYF
TGTGCCAGCAGCCCTAAGGGGGGTTACGAGCAGTACTTC
>TRBV19|NA|NA|TRBJ2-1
CASSIWRGLAQDGNEQFF
TGTGCCAGTAGTATTTGGCGCGGGCTAGCTCAGGATGGGAATGAGCAGTTCTTC
>TRBV3-1/TRBV3-2|once|NA|TRBJ2-7
CASRIDMTCTYEQYF
TGTGCCAGCAGGATCGATATGACGTGTACCTACGAGCAGTACTTC
>TRBV6-5|NA|TRBD1|TRBJ1-2
CASRTQGALNGYTF
TGTGCCAGCAGGACACAGGGGGCGCTGAATGGCTACACCTTC
>TRBV5-4|NA|NA|TRBJ2-2
CASSLGRSEYTGELFF
TGTGCCAGCAGCTTGGGGAGGTCAGAATACACCGGGGAGCTGTTTTTT
>TRBV19|few|TRBD1|TRBJ1-1
CAIVAGTGYTEAFF
TGTGCCATTGTAGCAGGGACAGGGTACACTGAAGCTTTCTTT
>TRBV5-4|once|NA|TRBJ1-1
CASSWGRWNAEAFF
TGTGCCAGCAGCTGGGGGCGATGGAACGCTGAAGCTTTCTTT
>TRBV7-9|NA|NA|TRBJ2-7
CASGTFGAYEQYF
TGTGCCAGCGGGACATTCGGAGCCTACGAGCAGTACTTC
>TRBV5-5|NA|NA|TRBJ1-1
CASYPYRGVATEAFF
TGTGCCAGCTACCCGTACCGGGGGGTAGCCACTGAAGCTTTCTTT
>TRBV11-3|NA|NA|TRBJ1-2
CASSLGTMDYTF
TGTGCCAGCAGCTTAGGGACCATGGACTACACCTTC
>TRBV2|NA|TRBD1|TRBJ1-1
CASRGQATEAFF
TGTGCCAGCAGGGGACAGGCTACTGAAGCTTTCTTT
>TRBV7-9|NA|TRBD2|TRBJ2-1
CASSRPTSGVKQFF
TGTGCCAGCAGCCGACCTACTAGCGGGGTAAAGCAGTTCTTC
>TRBV18|NA|NA|TRBJ1-1
CASSPEGGRTEAFF
TGTGCCAGCTCACCAGAGGGGGGCCGAACTGAAGCTTTCTTT
>TRBV21-1|NA|NA|TRBJ1-3
CASSKGRTGCSGNTIYF
TGTGCCAGCAGCAAAGGAAGGACTGGATGCTCTGGAAACACCATATATTTT
>TRBV6-5|once|NA|TRBJ2-5
CASSYVGGGETQYF
TGTGCCAGCAGTTACGTGGGAGGCGGAGAGACCCAGTACTTC
>TRBV14|NA|NA|TRBJ2-2
CASSILTRTGELFF
TGTGCCAGCAGCATATTGACGAGGACCGGGGAGCTGTTTTTT
>TRBV4-3|NA|NA|TRBJ2-7
CASSQDLSSYEQYF
TGCGCCAGCAGCCAAGATCTTAGCTCCTACGAGCAGTACTTC
>TRBV7-9|NA|NA|TRBJ1-1
CASSLEGDTEAFF
TGTGCCAGCAGCTTAGAAGGGGACACTGAAGCTTTCTTT
>TRBV4-3|NA|NA|TRBJ1-2
CASSPRPQKPLGYTF
TGCGCCAGCAGCCCACGCCCCCAGAAGCCCCTGGGCTACACCTTC
>TRBV27|NA|NA|TRBJ1-2
CASSLSLGGIYYGYTF
TGTGCCAGCAGTTTAAGCCTAGGAGGCATCTACTATGGCTACACCTTC
>TRBV2|NA|NA|TRBJ1-1
CASSYRQVGTEAFF
TGTGCCAGCAGTTACCGACAAGTCGGGACTGAAGCTTTCTTT
>TRBV7-3|NA|NA|TRBJ2-2
CASSLGRLDGGNTGELFF
TGTGCCAGCAGCTTAGGGAGGTTGGATGGGGGGAACACCGGGGAGCTGTTTTTT
>TRBV15|NA|TRBD1|TRBJ1-1
CATSPKGTGNFGAFF
TGTGCCACCAGCCCTAAAGGGACAGGGAACTTTGGAGCTTTCTTT
>TRBV20-1|once|NA|TRBJ2-7
CSASPSDSYEQYF
TGCAGTGCTAGTCCATCGGACAGTTACGAGCAGTACTTC
>TRBV5-1|NA|NA|TRBJ2-7
CASSLGAVSSYEQYF
TGCGCCAGCAGCTTGGGGGCGGTGAGCTCCTACGAGCAGTACTTC
>TRBV7-3|NA|NA|TRBJ1-1
CASSYMPNTEAFF
TGTGCCAGCAGCTATATGCCGAACACTGAAGCTTTCTTT
>TRBV14|NA|TRBD2|TRBJ2-1
CASSQPRSSGVPGPYNEQFF
TGTGCCAGCAGCCAACCGAGGAGTAGCGGGGTTCCCGGTCCCTACAATGAGCAGTTCTTC
>TRBV24-1|NA|NA|TRBJ2-1
CATSPGEYNEQFF
TGTGCCACCAGCCCCGGGGAGTACAATGAGCAGTTCTTC
>TRBV18|NA|TRBD2|TRBJ2-3
CASSPRAGYSTDTQYF
TGTGCCAGCTCACCAAGAGCGGGATACTCCACAGATACGCAGTATTTT
>TRBV15|NA|TRBD1|TRBJ1-2
CATSRVTGGFGYTF
TGTGCCACCAGCAGAGTAACAGGGGGCTTTGGCTACACCTTC